A single sample is the source of the 25 T cell receptor beta chains below, sequenced in a study of naive and memory T cell subsets. Two oligonucleotides, mixed equimolar, formed the beta constant-region primer covering TRBC1 and TRBC2. MiXCR, applied by TCRdb to the UMI-ligation and nested PCR reads, yields one record per CDR3 protein. This sample has roughly 91,000 distinct CDR3 sequences; over 10% occur once, and the top ten carry roughly 0.9%. Material: central memory CD4+ T cells from blood. The receptors originated from a human donor in good health.

This clonotype is labeled medium-sized. This chain joins TRBV11-2 and TRBJ2-7; 14 nucleotides agree with TRBD2. The CDR3 is made up of 15 amino acids. With V trimmed by 4 bases and J by 10 bases, 9 bases remained unmatched. Germline lookup yields CDR1 SGHAT and CDR2 FQNNGV. CDR3 loop: CASSSMGLAGVAQYF. CDR3 DNA sequence: TGTGCCAGCAGCTCGATGGGACTAGCGGGAGTGGCCCAGTACTTC.

This chain uses TRBV20-1 with TRBJ1-6; D unclear. Looked up from germline, CDR1 is DFQATT and CDR2 is SNEGSKA (reference sequence). This CDR3 region has 13 residues. V gave up 7 bases and J gave up 1 base, with 8 bases separating them. The CDR3 DNA sequence: TGCAGTGGCGACTCTTCCTATAATTCACCCCTCCACTTT. Translated, it gives CSGDSSYNSPLHF.

The chain combines TRBV28 with TRBJ2-1; TRBD2 agrees at 11 bases. Germline CDR1 and CDR2: MDHEN and SYDVKM. With V trimmed by 3 bases and J by 0 bases, 4 bases remained unmatched. There are 17 residues in the CDR3. In nucleotides, the CDR3 is TGTGCCAGCAGTTTGTTTACTAGCGGGAGCTCCTACAATGAGCAGTTCTTC. This gives the protein CASSLFTSGSSYNEQFF. Looking up the rest from reference TRBV28 and TRBJ2-1 gives the full variable domain: DVKVTQSSRYLVKRTGEKVFLECVQDMDHENMFWYRQDPGLGLRLIYFSYDVKMKEKGDIPEGYSVSREKKERFSLILESASTNQTSMYLCASSLFTSGSSYNEQFFGPGTRLTVL.

The gene calls are TRBV5-1 and TRBJ1-5, with D tentatively TRBD1 (6 bases). The CDR3 contains 16 residues. Germline-derived CDR1 and CDR2 are SGHRS and YFSETQ. Deletions cut 0 bases from V and 1 base from J, with 11 bases between. The CDR3 region is CASSLGVTGSNQPQHF. Here the CDR3 DNA reads TGCGCCAGCAGCTTGGGCGTGACAGGCAGCAATCAGCCCCAGCATTTT.

This clonotype turned up a few times. The V gene is TRBV4-2, the J gene TRBJ2-7, with TRBD2 matching 12 bases. Trimming at V came to 0 bases and at J to 4 bases, leaving 4 bases not matched to a gene. This CDR3 is built from 16 residues. From germline, CDR1 is LGHNA and CDR2 YNFKEQ. The CDR3 is CASSQDETSGRYEQYF. The CDR3 nucleotides are TGTGCCAGCAGCCAAGATGAGACTAGCGGGAGATACGAGCAGTACTTC.

CDR3 residues: CASSLGTGGGQETQYF. CDR3 in DNA: TGTGCCAGCAGCTTAGGGACAGGGGGGGGACAAGAGACCCAGTACTTC. The rearrangement links TRBV11-2 to TRBJ2-5; 10 bases are a match to TRBD1. CDR1 is SGHAT, CDR2 FQNNGV, per germline. The CDR3 runs 16 residues. V trimming: 1 base; J trimming: 2 bases; junction bases outside the gene matches: 4.

V gene TRBV20-1 combines with J gene TRBJ2-5; 8 positions match TRBD2. Germline-derived CDR1 and CDR2 are DFQATT and SNEGSKA (reference sequence). V was pared by 2 bases and J by 5 bases, with 13 bases of the junction left unmatched. CDR3 length: 16 residues. The CDR3 here is CSARYDGRALRETQYF. In nucleotides, the CDR3 is TGCAGTGCTAGATATGACGGGAGGGCCCTCAGGGAGACCCAGTACTTC.

The chain is built from TRBV4-3 and TRBJ2-1; TRBD2 is a possible D gene (6 bases). Germline V lookup: CDR1 LGHNA, CDR2 YSLEER. With 0 bases removed from V and 5 bases from J, the gap between germline ends came to 11 bases. The CDR3 extends over 15 amino acids. CDR3 DNA sequence: TGCGCCAGCAGCCAAGATGGGAGGAGGGACAATGAGCAGTTCTTC. This sequence encodes CASSQDGRRDNEQFF.

This chain uses TRBV27 with TRBJ2-3; TRBD2 is a possible D gene (6 bases). V was trimmed by 5 bases and J by 4 bases, leaving 13 bases between them. The CDR3 contains 14 residues. Germline lookup yields CDR1 MNHEY and CDR2 SMNVEV (reference sequence). The DNA of the CDR3 is TGTGCCAGCAGTCCAAGGACTAAACCAGATACGCAGTATTTT. Translation gives CASSPRTKPDTQYF.

This clonotype was detected ten times or more. The chain recombines TRBV11-2 with TRBJ2-1; TRBD2 might be the D (5 bases). The ends were cut back, 2 bases at V and 1 base at J, with 12 bases in the middle. Germline V gene lookup returns CDR1 SGHAT and CDR2 FQNNGV. This CDR3 region has 16 residues. CDR3 DNA: TGTGCCAGCAGCTTATTTTCCAGCGGTTCCTACAATGAGCAGTTCTTC. The encoded protein is CASSLFSSGSYNEQFF.

This clonotype came up many times. The CDR3 nucleotides read TGTGCCAGCAGTTTACCGAACTCTGGAAACACCATATATTTT. Translation gives CASSLPNSGNTIYF. The J gene is TRBJ1-3, the V gene TRBV12-3 or TRBV12-4; D remains ambiguous. The CDR3 runs 14 residues. V lost 2 bases, J lost 0 bases, and 5 bases lay in between.

The chain is built from TRBV10-2 and TRBJ2-1; the match to TRBD2 covers 8 bases. The germline V gene encodes CDR1 WSHSY and CDR2 SAAADI. There are 16 residues in the CDR3. Germline trimming cut 7 bases from V and 5 bases from J; bases unmatched to any gene: 13. The CDR3 region is CASTHPTSGPHNEQFF. The CDR3 DNA reads TGCGCCAGCACCCACCCCACTAGCGGACCTCACAATGAGCAGTTCTTC.

This clonotype is deemed medium-sized (0.01 to 0.1%). V is TRBV19 and J is TRBJ2-7; D remains unclear. Germline V gene sequence: CDR1 LNHDA, CDR2 SQIVND (reference sequence). The V gene lost 3 bases and the J gene lost 7 bases, with 16 bases spanning the gap. CDR3 length equals 14 residues. The DNA of the CDR3 is TGTGCCAGTAGTATCGGCGGAACCCGCTTTGAGCAGTACTTC. Protein product: CASSIGGTRFEQYF.

Many counts were recorded for this clonotype. J is TRBJ2-1 and V is TRBV5-1; D not certain. V lost 1 base and J 2 bases, leaving 10 bases between the germline ends. CDR1 and CDR2 from the germline V gene are SGHRS and YFSETQ. This CDR3 contains 15 residues. The CDR3 DNA sequence: TGCGCCAGCAGCTTGCTCAGCGATACCTACAATGAGCAGTTCTTC. Translation gives CASSLLSDTYNEQFF.

Only a few counts were recorded for this clonotype. This sequence joins TRBV29-1 and TRBJ2-1, with TRBD2 identical over 12 bases. The germline V gene encodes CDR1 SQVTM and CDR2 ANQGSEA. The ends lost 1 base at V and 0 bases at J; junction bases unmatched: 7. CDR3 length: 18 residues. The CDR3 DNA reads as TGCAGCGTTGAAGGGCGGGGACTAGCGGGCAGCTCCTACAATGAGCAGTTCTTC. Protein sequence: CSVEGRGLAGSSYNEQFF.

The chain carries TRBV6-2 or TRBV6-3 and TRBJ1-5, with no clear D. The V gene's germline CDR1 is MNHEY and CDR2 SVGEGT. Trimming cost V 1 base and J 0 bases, with 10 bases left between them. The CDR3 has 16 residues. CDR3 protein: CASSYLGLYSNQPQHF. The CDR3 region has the DNA TGTGCCAGCAGTTACTTGGGCCTATATAGCAATCAGCCCCAGCATTTT.

This clonotype was counted between two and nine times. The genes are TRBV27 and TRBJ2-7, with TRBD1 identical over 7 bases. The CDR3 contains 15 residues. In germline, CDR1 is MNHEY, CDR2 SMNVEV (reference sequence). The V and J ends lost 3 bases and 7 bases, in that order; junction bases with no gene match: 12. In nucleotides, the CDR3 is TGTGCCAGCAGTTTGCAGACAGGGAATATGTGGGAGCAGTACTTC. Amino acid sequence: CASSLQTGNMWEQYF.

This clonotype came up a few times. The CDR3 region has the DNA TGCAGTGCTAGTCTTGGACAGGGTCGGGGTAATTCACCCCTCCACTTT. It yields the protein CSASLGQGRGNSPLHF. This chain connects TRBV20-1 to TRBJ1-6; 8 nucleotides line up with TRBD1. Germline CDR1 reads DFQATT; CDR2 reads SNEGSKA (reference sequence). The CDR3 totals 16 residues. Unmatched junction bases numbered 10, after V lost 3 bases and J lost 6 bases.

In its sample, this clonotype was seen a few times. J is TRBJ1-5 and V is TRBV4-3, with D unresolved. This CDR3 spans 13 amino acids. Trimming stripped 0 bases from V and 11 bases from J, with 11 bases between. The germline gives CDR1 LGHNA, CDR2 YSLEER. In nucleotides, the CDR3 is TGCGCCAGCAGCCAAGATTCACGAACGACCCAGCATTTT. The encoded protein is CASSQDSRTTQHF.

This clonotype appeared a few times. The CDR3 DNA reads as TGCAGTGCTAGAGATGGGCAGGGTACCATCTACGAGCAGTACTTC. It translates to CSARDGQGTIYEQYF. The V gene is TRBV20-1, the J gene TRBJ2-7; a weak D match, TRBD1 (5 bases). The CDR3 has 15 amino acids. V lost 0 bases and J lost 3, with 15 bases in between. Germline V gives CDR1 DFQATT, CDR2 SNEGSKA (reference sequence).

This clonotype was seen more than once but under ten times. V gene TRBV7-2 combines with J gene TRBJ2-1; TRBD1 is a possible D gene (6 bases). Trimming shortened V by 8 bases and J by 4 bases, and 12 bases separated the two germline ends. Germline CDR1 is SGHTA and CDR2 is FQGNSA. The CDR3 runs 13 residues. The CDR3 loop reads CASGSDRYNEQFF. The CDR3 DNA follows: TGTGCCAGCGGCAGCGACAGGTACAATGAGCAGTTCTTC.

Ten or more counts support this clonotype. The chain recombines TRBV5-6 with TRBJ1-3; D is ambiguous. The CDR3 totals 14 residues. Germline V gene data show CDR1 as SGHDT and CDR2 as YYEEEE. V shed 7 bases and J shed 3 bases, with 14 bases lying between them. The CDR3 reads CASELVSSGNTIYF. CDR3 in DNA: TGTGCCAGCGAACTGGTATCCAGTGGAAACACCATATATTTT.

J is TRBJ2-3 and V is TRBV15; D ambiguous. Germline V lookup: CDR1 LNHNV, CDR2 YYDKDF (reference sequence). Trimming took 2 bases from V and 5 from J, leaving 14 bases between them. The CDR3 has 15 amino acids. The CDR3 DNA sequence: TGTGCCACCAGCAGAATGGACGGTTGGGGAGATACGCAGTATTTT. It yields the protein CATSRMDGWGDTQYF.

This chain links TRBV20-1 with TRBJ2-1, with 14 bases fitting TRBD2. Germline CDR1 DFQATT, CDR2 SNEGSKA (reference sequence). CDR3 size: 19 residues. Trimming removed 3 bases from V and 0 bases from J; junction bases left unmatched: 10. The CDR3 DNA follows: TGCAGTGCTAGGGAAGACGGGACTAGCGGGGGCAGCTCCTACAATGAGCAGTTCTTC. Its translation is CSAREDGTSGGSSYNEQFF.

There are many counts of this clonotype. V and J are TRBV5-4 and TRBJ2-5; TRBD1 agrees at 10 bases. Germline V gives CDR1 SGHNT, CDR2 YYREEE (reference sequence). After removal of 3 bases from V and 5 bases from J, the junction contained 10 bases not matched to a gene. The CDR3 has 16 amino acids. CDR3 DNA sequence: TGTGCCAGCAGCTCTGGGAGAGACAGGGGGCTTGAGACCCAGTACTTC. This sequence encodes CASSSGRDRGLETQYF.